This T cell receptor (beta chain) was observed in a study of blood T cell repertoires in COVID-19. Study in general: There were acute and convalescent COVID-19 samples, and they came from the United States, Italy and Spain. T cells, B-cell-depleted T cells, or PBMCs supplied cDNA or gDNA.

Measured with immunoSEQ multiplex PCR; TCRdb has only the in-frame clones, and not every one. Here the sample spans a few hundred thousand clones, 80% to 90% being singletons. Participants reported their clinical history, and cohort assignment relied on those reports. The junction had 8 bases not matched to a gene; V was cut back by 4 bases and J by 6 bases. The CDR3 has 14 residues. Per germline, CDR1 SEHNR and CDR2 FQNEAQ (reference sequence). The TCR sequence derives from a man aged 18 to 30 who had recovered from COVID-19. The sequenced sample was PBMCs or T cells enriched from blood (not recorded which). V and J are TRBV7-9 and TRBJ1-2; the match to TRBD1 covers 7 bases. The CDR3 coding sequence is TGTGCCAGCAGCTACCGGGACAGAGAAGATGGCTACACCTTC. Amino acids: CASSYRDREDGYTF.